These 2 T cell receptor beta chains originate from one sample sequenced in a study of cytomegalovirus exposure and HLA in healthy donors. It was with 60 Vbeta and 13 Jbeta primers that the PCR ran. Measured with immunoSEQ multiplex PCR; TCRdb has only the in-frame clones, and not every one. Of about 100,000 clones listed, approximately 79% were seen once; the top ten hold 3.8%. The source material was PBMCs. The receptors come from a woman in her thirties or forties in good health and CMV-seronegative.

The rearrangement links TRBV5-1 to TRBJ1-2, with 11 bases that match TRBD1. Germline V gene sequence: CDR1 SGHRS, CDR2 YFSETQ. The CDR3 sequence is 14 residues long. V was clipped by 5 bases and J by 6 bases; unmatched bases: 6. The CDR3 DNA reads TGCGCCAGCAGTCGGACAGGGGGCAATAATGGCTACACCTTC. Translating it yields CASSRTGGNNGYTF.

The gene calls are TRBV9 and TRBJ2-3; TRBD2 matches 9 bases. Per the germline V gene, CDR1 is SGDLS and CDR2 is YYNGEE. The CDR3 runs 16 residues. Unmatched junction bases numbered 5, after V lost 0 bases and J lost 3 bases. CDR3 sequence (DNA): TGTGCCAGCAGCGTAGATCCGCGGGGGGGTACAGATACGCAGTATTTT. This gives the protein CASSVDPRGGTDTQYF.